Below are 10 T cell receptor beta chains sequenced from a single sample in a study of radiotherapy plus CTLA-4 blockade in lung cancer. Assay: immunoSEQ multiplex PCR; the TCRdb copy retains only in-frame clones and omits some. Here the sample spans tens of thousands of clones, 70% to 80% being singletons. Specimen: peripheral blood, collected from a patient treated with radiotherapy plus ipilimumab. These receptors all stem from a human donor with non-small cell lung cancer who had a complete response to radiotherapy plus ipilimumab.

The V gene is TRBV4-2, the J gene TRBJ1-1; D gene unclear. The CDR3 runs to 16 residues. Between the trimmed V and J ends, which lost 4 bases and 0 bases, there was a span of 15 bases. CDR1 and CDR2 from the germline V gene are LGHNA and YNFKEQ. CDR3 sequence (DNA): TGTGCCAGCAGCCCTACGGACGGATTAATGAACACTGAAGCTTTCTTT. Translated, it gives CASSPTDGLMNTEAFF.

The gene calls are TRBV9 and TRBJ2-3; TRBD2 is a possible D gene (6 bases). The germline CDR1 and CDR2 sequences are SGDLS and YYNGEE. The CDR3 is made up of 16 amino acids. Trimming removed 1 base at V and 2 bases at J, with 14 bases between. CDR3 nucleotide sequence: TGTGCCAGCAGCGTATTAGCGGCTGGGCTCACAGATACGCAGTATTTT. Translated, it gives CASSVLAAGLTDTQYF.

This sequence joins TRBV10-2 and TRBJ2-5; 8 bases map to TRBD2. The CDR3 length is 13 residues. The germline V gene encodes CDR1 WSHSY and CDR2 SAAADI. V lost 8 bases to trimming and J lost 2 bases; unmatched junction nucleotides: 4. The chain's CDR3 is CASSGGPQETQYF. CDR3 coding DNA: TGCGCCAGCTCGGGGGGGCCTCAAGAGACCCAGTACTTC.

This clone was counted only a few times. The V and J genes are TRBV6-5 and TRBJ2-7; TRBD1 aligns across 9 bases. Germline V gene sequence: CDR1 MNHEY, CDR2 SVGAGI. The CDR3 has 14 residues. Trimming cost V 5 bases and J 4 bases; bases outside gene matches: 6. The CDR3 here is CASSEGGTGYEQYV. As DNA, the CDR3 is TGTGCCAGCAGTGAAGGGGGGACAGGGTACGAGCAGTACGTC.

J is TRBJ2-1 and V is TRBV7-2; D uncertain. Trimming pared 8 bases from V and 7 bases from J, leaving 9 bases between. Per the germline V gene, CDR1 is SGHTA and CDR2 is FQGNSA. This CDR3 contains 11 residues. For the CDR3, the DNA is TGTGCCAGCCTGTTCCTGAATGAGCAGTTCTTC. Its protein product is CASLFLNEQFF.

There are a few counts of this clone. This chain uses TRBV18 with TRBJ2-5; D possibly matches TRBD1 or TRBD2 (5 bases each). The germline gives CDR1 KGHSH, CDR2 LQKENI. Trimming took 4 bases from V and 3 from J, leaving 15 bases between them. The CDR3 has 15 residues. The CDR3 DNA reads as TGTGCCAGCTCACAAAGGGACGGATGGGAAGAGACCCAGTACTTC. Translating gives CASSQRDGWEETQYF. The full variable domain, rest sourced from reference TRBV18 and TRBJ2-5, is NAGVMQNPRHLVRRRGQEARLRCSPMKGHSHVYWYRQLPEEGLKFMVYLQKENIIDESGMPKERFSAEFPKEGPSILRIQQVVRGDSAAYFCASSQRDGWEETQYFGPGTRLLVL.

V gene TRBV7-6 combines with J gene TRBJ1-1, with D hard to call. This CDR3 spans 12 amino acids. Germline V lookup: CDR1 SGHVS, CDR2 FNYEAQ. The germline V and J ends were trimmed by 5 bases and 5 bases, with 9 bases remaining between them. The DNA for the CDR3 is TGTGCCAGCAGCCGGCCCTCTACTGAAGCTTTCTTT. It encodes CASSRPSTEAFF.

As to this clone: One end of the junction does not line up with germline, which may come from a read error. CDR3 in amino acids: CASSLEERESHF. CDR3 DNA: TGTGCCAGCAGCTTAGAGGAGCGAGAAAGCCACTTC. The chain joins TRBV7-9 to TRBJ2-7; D remains ambiguous. CDR1 is SEHNR, CDR2 FQNEAQ, per germline (reference sequence). The CDR3 contains 12 residues.

This clone appeared a single time. The J gene is TRBJ1-1, the V gene TRBV7-9, with 8 bases fitting TRBD1. Germline V gives CDR1 SEHNR, CDR2 FQNEAQ (reference sequence). The length of the CDR3 is 16 residues. V lost 1 base to trimming and J lost 1 base; unmatched junction nucleotides: 5. The CDR3, as DNA: TGTGCCAGCAGCTTAGGATACAGGGGGGCGAACACTGAAGCTTTCTTT. It yields the protein CASSLGYRGANTEAFF.

The chain combines TRBV5-1 with TRBJ2-7; possible D gene TRBD1, 6 bases. CDR1 SGHRS and CDR2 YFSETQ come from the germline V gene. Trimming took 2 bases from V and 4 from J, leaving 16 bases between them. This CDR3 is 15 amino acids long. The CDR3 nucleotides are TGCGCCAGCAGCTTCCCCCGGGACACTGCTTACGAGCAGTACGTC. Translation: CASSFPRDTAYEQYV.